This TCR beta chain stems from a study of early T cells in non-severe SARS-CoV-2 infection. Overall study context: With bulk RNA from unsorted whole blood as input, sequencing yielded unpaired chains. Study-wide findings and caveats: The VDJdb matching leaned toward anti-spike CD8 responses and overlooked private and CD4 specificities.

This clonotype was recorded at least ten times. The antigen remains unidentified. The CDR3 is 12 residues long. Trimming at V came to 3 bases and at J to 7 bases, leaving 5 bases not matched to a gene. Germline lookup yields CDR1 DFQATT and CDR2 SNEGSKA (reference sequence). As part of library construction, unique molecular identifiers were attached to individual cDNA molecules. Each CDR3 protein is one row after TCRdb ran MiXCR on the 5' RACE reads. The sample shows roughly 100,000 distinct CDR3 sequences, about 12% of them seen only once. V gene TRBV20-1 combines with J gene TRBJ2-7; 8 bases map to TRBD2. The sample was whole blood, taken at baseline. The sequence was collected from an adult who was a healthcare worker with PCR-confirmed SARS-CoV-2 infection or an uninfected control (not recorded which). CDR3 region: CSASVGLEEQYF. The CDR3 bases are TGCAGTGCTAGTGTGGGACTAGAGGAGCAGTACTTC.